What follows describes a single T cell receptor (beta chain). The antigen remains unidentified. Combining iRepertoire HTBI primers with Arm-PCR of CDR3 regions, the authors built TCR beta libraries. From the multiplex PCR reads, TCRdb called clonotypes with MiXCR, one entry per CDR3 protein. The profile shows 550,000 to 650,000 distinct CDR3 sequences, about 15% of them singletons. This CDR3 region has 14 residues. CDR1 is LGHDT and CDR2 is YNNKEL in the germline V gene (reference sequence). V was clipped by 6 bases and J by 2 bases, with 13 bases between them. The sample belongs to a study of regulatory T cells in long-lasting Graves disease. Study findings and constraints: TCR diversity in persistent Graves' patients was below that of newly diagnosed ones.

The time point was: newly diagnosed GD, antithyroid drugs for less than 3 months. PBMCs were the source of the RNA used for TCR sequencing. These data are also associated with another study on T cells in Graves' hyperthyroidism and ophthalmopathy.

The sample here was peripheral blood mononuclear cells (PBMCs), taken at new diagnosis, from a patient treated with antithyroid drugs. The clonotype originates from a man between 18 and 29 years old with Graves disease. The chain links TRBV3-1 to TRBJ1-1; weak D call: TRBD1 (5 bases). CDR3 bases: TGTGCCAGCAGTTTTAGGGGTACAAACACTGAAGCTTTCTTT. Translated, it gives CASSFRGTNTEAFF.